This T cell receptor (beta chain) was profiled in a study of shared clonotypes between healthy human individuals. On the study more broadly: Contributing individuals were two females and three males aged 18 to 49.

HIV-negative, healthy adults without recent acute infections or vaccinations were the donors. How the authors handled the data: ImmunoSEQ only sent back junction sequences with no quality scores, so filtering was done differently. Assay: immunoSEQ multiplex PCR; the TCRdb copy retains only in-frame clones and omits some. Clone size and the V and J calls come from that table; the DNA yielded D and trimming. The table records a few million clones, over 85% of them present only once. The CDR3 is 15 amino acids. Unmatched junction bases numbered 9, after V lost 1 base and J lost 7 bases. CDR1 SGHVS and CDR2 FQNEAQ come from the germline V gene.

Specimen: naive CD4+ T cells from PBMCs. The subset here: CD45RA+ positively selected. The clonotype was recovered from a man between 18 and 35 years old in good health. Some clones in this sample may be carry-over from other donors' samples. The V gene is TRBV7-8, the J gene TRBJ2-5; the match to TRBD1 covers 7 bases. DNA of the CDR3: TGTGCCAGCAGCTTAGTCGGGGACAGCGTCGGGACCCAGTACTTC. Protein product: CASSLVGDSVGTQYF.